This TCR beta chain emerged from a study of PD-1 blockade in classical Hodgkin lymphoma. Trimming took 4 bases from V and 8 from J; bases not matched to a gene: 11. This CDR3 region has 16 residues. Looked up from germline, CDR1 is SGDLS and CDR2 is YYNGEE. Study-level points and caveats: Newly diagnosed patients reportedly trailed healthy donors in baseline TCR diversity. Possibly reflecting disease activity or prior therapy, repertoire differences have causes that remain undefined.

As for time point: newly diagnosed, previously untreated cHL patient sample. Peripheral samples used as comparators were newly diagnosed, untreated classical Hodgkin lymphoma PBMCs. The protocol was immunoSEQ multiplex PCR, while the TCRdb copy is restricted to in-frame clones and leaves out a portion. The sample records 20,000 to 25,000 clones, 90% to 95% being singletons. On this clone: As yet, its antigen is unknown.

The clonotype comes from a human donor with classical Hodgkin lymphoma. The chain joins TRBV9 to TRBJ2-1; 11 bases match TRBD2. Sequenced sample: peripheral blood mononuclear cells (PBMCs). The CDR3 spells CASSPSGGWAIHEQFF. For the CDR3, the DNA is TGTGCCAGCAGCCCTAGCGGGGGGTGGGCTATCCATGAGCAGTTCTTC.